What follows is one T cell receptor (beta chain) and its context. At one boundary the junction diverges from the germline segment, which might be a read error. The sample is drawn from a study of blood T cell repertoires in COVID-19. About the study: The United States, Italy and Spain supplied acute and convalescent COVID-19 samples. In each case, the material was cDNA or gDNA derived from T cells, B-cell-depleted T cells, or PBMCs.

In the source study's methods: Amplification from reference gene primers served as the basis for estimated nucleated cell counts. The method was immunoSEQ multiplex PCR; TCRdb's version includes in-frame clones alone and lacks a portion of them. V and J calls and clone size are as listed in that table; D and trimming were resolved from the DNA. The repertoire holds fewer than 250,000 clones, with 88% as singletons. This CDR3 comprises 16 residues. CDR1 is SGHRS and CDR2 is YFSETQ in the germline V gene. The TCR comes from a woman in her fifties or sixties with acute or convalescent COVID-19. The sequencing sample was made of peripheral blood. V usage is TRBV5-1 and J usage is TRBJ1-2, with 10 bases lining up with TRBD1. CDR3 loop: CASSGEPSLPGQGTYF. The CDR3 bases are TGCGCCAGCAGCGGGGAACCCAGTTTGCCGGGACAGGGGACTTACTTC.